This TCR beta chain was profiled in a study of cytomegalovirus exposure and HLA in healthy donors. About the study: An earlier analysis found 95 million to 140 million unique TCR beta sequences from around 180 million T cells.

With 60 Vbeta and 13 Jbeta primers, the PCR was carried out. Libraries were prepared by immunoSEQ multiplex PCR; TCRdb keeps only in-frame clonotypes and omits some of them. The data hold 170,000 or so clones, with approximately 82% observed a single time. Regarding the study as a whole: The study put 150 or so TCR beta chains on its list as cytomegalovirus-associated. After further analysis at a later stage, around 17,000 TCR beta sequences were associated with HLA alleles at 0.05 false discovery rate. As a later analysis revealed, the rate of TCR association differed by HLA locus, with DRB1 most and HLA-C fewest.

V lost 1 base and J 5 bases, leaving 8 bases between the germline ends. Per the germline V gene, CDR1 is SNHLY and CDR2 is FYNNEI. The CDR3 has 13 amino acids. This clone was counted a few times. Antigen unknown. The chain employs TRBV2 and TRBJ1-2; D is ambiguous. Sequenced input: PBMCs. The TCR originated in a woman in her thirties in good health and CMV-seronegative. The CDR3 nucleotides read TGTGCCAGCAGTGAAGGCAGGATATATGGCTACACCTTC. It translates to CASSEGRIYGYTF. The whole variable domain, remainder taken from reference TRBV2 and TRBJ1-2, is EPEVTQTPSHQVTQMGQEVILRCVPISNHLYFYWYRQILGQKVEFLVSFYNNEISEKSEIFDDQFSVERPDGSNFTLKIRSTKLEDSAMYFCASSEGRIYGYTFGSGTRLTVV.